A single sample is the source of the 4 T cell receptor beta chains below, sequenced in a study of cytomegalovirus exposure and HLA in healthy donors. Here immunoSEQ multiplex PCR was the method, and the copy in TCRdb shows in-frame clones only, minus some. The table lists hundreds of thousands of clones, less than 85% of them singletons. Input material: PBMCs. These receptors originate from a woman under 30 in good health and CMV-seronegative.

The CDR3 protein is CASSLIGGIRGQPQHF. In DNA form, the CDR3 reads TGTGCCAGCAGTTTAATCGGAGGGATACGGGGTCAGCCCCAGCATTTT. The V and J genes are TRBV28 and TRBJ1-5; D gene ambiguous. Germline V gene data show CDR1 as MDHEN and CDR2 as SYDVKM. The CDR3 is 16 residues long. Trimming took off 2 bases at V and 6 bases at J, with 17 bases between the two ends.

The rearrangement links TRBV27 to TRBJ1-2; tentatively, D is TRBD1 (5 bases). CDR3 length equals 18 residues. Trimming took 5 bases from V and 2 from J, leaving 24 bases between them. Germline V lookup: CDR1 MNHEY, CDR2 SMNVEV (reference sequence). CDR3 nucleotides: TGTGCCAGCAGTACCCATCCCCTTCGGGGCGGAGACAACTATGGCTACACCTTC. Translation gives CASSTHPLRGGDNYGYTF.

J is TRBJ1-6 and V is TRBV7-8, with D maybe TRBD1 (6 bases). Germline CDR1 reads SGHVS; CDR2 reads FQNEAQ. The V gene lost 1 base and the J gene lost 6 bases, with 10 bases spanning the gap. This CDR3 comprises 15 residues. DNA for the CDR3: TGTGCCAGCAGCTTAGATACAGGGACTAATTCACCCCTCCACTTT. Translation gives CASSLDTGTNSPLHF.

V and J are TRBV4-1 and TRBJ1-2, with D perhaps matching TRBD1 (6 bases). Trimming took 3 bases from V and 7 from J, leaving 21 bases between them. From germline, CDR1 is MGHRA and CDR2 YSYEKL. This CDR3 comprises 16 residues. This chain's CDR3 is CASSQPGTLARGGYTF. CDR3 in DNA: TGCGCCAGCAGCCAGCCGGGGACACTAGCACGCGGTGGCTACACCTTC.